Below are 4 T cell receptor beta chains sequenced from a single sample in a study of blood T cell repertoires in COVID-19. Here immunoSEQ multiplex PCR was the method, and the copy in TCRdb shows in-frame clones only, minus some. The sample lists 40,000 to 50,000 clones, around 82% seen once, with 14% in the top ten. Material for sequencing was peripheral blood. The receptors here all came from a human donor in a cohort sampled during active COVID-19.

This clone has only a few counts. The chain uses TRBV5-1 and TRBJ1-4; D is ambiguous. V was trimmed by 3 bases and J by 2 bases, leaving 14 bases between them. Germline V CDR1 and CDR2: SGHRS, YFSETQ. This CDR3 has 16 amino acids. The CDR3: CASSWRSGNTNEKLFF. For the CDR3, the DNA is TGCGCCAGCAGCTGGAGGTCGGGGAATACTAATGAAAAACTGTTTTTT.

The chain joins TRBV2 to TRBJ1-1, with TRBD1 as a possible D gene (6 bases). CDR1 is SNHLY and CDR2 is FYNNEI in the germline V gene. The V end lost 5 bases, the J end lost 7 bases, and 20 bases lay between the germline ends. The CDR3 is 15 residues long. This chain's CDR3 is CASSRLGTRDSEAFF. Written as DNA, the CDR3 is TGTGCCAGCAGTCGACTCGGGACAAGGGATAGTGAAGCTTTCTTT.

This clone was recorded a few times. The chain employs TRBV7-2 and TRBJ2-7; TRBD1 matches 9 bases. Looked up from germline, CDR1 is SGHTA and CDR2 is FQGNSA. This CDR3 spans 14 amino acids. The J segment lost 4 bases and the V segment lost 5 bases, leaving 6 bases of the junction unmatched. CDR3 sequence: CASSPWDRDYEQYF. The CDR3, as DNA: TGTGCCAGCAGCCCCTGGGACAGGGATTACGAGCAGTACTTC.

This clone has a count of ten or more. The DNA for the CDR3 is TGTGCCAGCAGCCCCGACAGGGTTTCAGATACGCAGTATTTT. Protein sequence: CASSPDRVSDTQYF. The chain has TRBV6-5 and TRBJ2-3, with TRBD1 matching over 7 bases. CDR3 length: 14 residues. Germline CDR1 and CDR2: MNHEY and SVGAGI. V lost 6 bases and J lost 4; bases outside the gene matches: 7.